A single sample is the source of the 30 T cell receptor beta chains below, sequenced in a study of T cells after yellow fever vaccination. Using its own MiXCR run on the 5' RACE reads, TCRdb lists one record per CDR3 protein. The sample carries just under 600,000 distinct CDR3 sequences, about 13% recorded once. This sample comprised PBMCs, obtained on the day of the yellow fever booster vaccination. All receptors derive from a man younger than 45 who received the YFV17D yellow fever vaccine.

A few counts support this clonotype. The V call is TRBV5-4, the J call TRBJ2-7, with no clear D. V dropped 2 bases and J dropped 3 bases, with 18 bases sitting between them. The germline gives CDR1 SGHNT, CDR2 YYREEE (reference sequence). CDR3 size: 16 residues. The CDR3 is CASSFSIDPQSYEQYF. The DNA for the CDR3 is TGTGCCAGCAGCTTTTCTATAGACCCCCAGAGCTACGAGCAGTACTTC.

This clonotype was recorded a few times. The chain is built from TRBV20-1 and TRBJ2-3; TRBD2 aligns across 13 bases. CDR1 is DFQATT, CDR2 SNEGSKA, per germline (reference sequence). The length of the CDR3 is 15 residues. V was clipped by 7 bases and J by 1 base; unmatched bases: 5. For the CDR3, the DNA is TGCAGTGGGACTAGCGGGAGTGTCGGCACAGATACGCAGTATTTT. It codes for CSGTSGSVGTDTQYF.

This clonotype was found a few times. The rearrangement joins TRBV28 to TRBJ2-7; 7 nucleotides agree with TRBD2. The germline V gene has CDR1 MDHEN and CDR2 SYDVKM. The CDR3 runs 13 residues. The V and J ends lost 6 bases and 2 bases, in that order; junction bases with no gene match: 4. CDR3 nucleotide sequence: TGTGCCAGCAGCACCAGCGGGACCTACGAGCAGTACTTC. This codes for CASSTSGTYEQYF.

The chain joins TRBV10-3 to TRBJ2-7; TRBD2 aligns across 14 bases. Trimming removed 0 bases from V and 6 bases from J; junction bases left unmatched: 4. There are 16 residues in the CDR3. Looked up from germline, CDR1 is ENHRY and CDR2 is SYGVKD. CDR3 amino acids: CAISESTGLAGGEQYF. In nucleotides, the CDR3 is TGTGCCATCAGTGAGTCAACTGGACTAGCGGGAGGCGAGCAGTACTTC.

This clonotype was counted a few times. This chain uses TRBV20-1 with TRBJ2-7; D may be TRBD1 or TRBD2 (5 bases each). CDR3 size: 13 residues. Trimming took 5 bases from V and 2 from J, leaving 13 bases between them. Germline lookup yields CDR1 DFQATT and CDR2 SNEGSKA (reference sequence). CDR3: CSASPGTTYEQYF. CDR3 DNA sequence: TGCAGTGCTTCCCCGGGGACCACCTACGAGCAGTACTTC.

This clonotype came up a few times. The chain uses TRBV20-1 and TRBJ2-1, with a possible D match to TRBD2 (5 bases). V was shortened by 8 bases and J by 12 bases, with 11 bases between the two germline ends. The CDR3 length is 9 residues. The germline V gene has CDR1 DFQATT and CDR2 SNEGSKA (reference sequence). This chain's CDR3 is CSSHGMQFF. The CDR3 nucleotides are TGCAGTTCTCACGGGATGCAGTTCTTC.

This clonotype turned up a few times. V and J are TRBV7-2 and TRBJ2-2; 7 bases align to TRBD1. V was pared by 4 bases and J by 8 bases, with 7 bases of the junction left unmatched. This CDR3 comprises 14 residues. Germline CDR1 is SGHTA and CDR2 is FQGNSA. For the CDR3, the DNA is TGTGCCAGCAGCTCCCAGACAGGGTCTGGGGAGCTGTTTTTT. Its translation is CASSSQTGSGELFF. The full variable domain, completed using reference TRBV7-2 and TRBJ2-2, is GAGVSQSPSNKVTEKGKDVELRCDPISGHTALYWYRQSLGQGLEFLIYFQGNSAPDKSGLPSDRFSAERTGGSVSTLTIQRTQQEDSAVYLCASSSQTGSGELFFGEGSRLTVL.

V usage is TRBV5-1 and J usage is TRBJ2-5; D is possibly TRBD1 (6 bases). Germline V CDR1 and CDR2: SGHRS, YFSETQ. Between the trimmed V and J ends, which lost 2 bases and 5 bases, there was a span of 16 bases. This CDR3 has 15 residues. This CDR3 reads CASSFSGHGLETQYF. The CDR3 nucleotides are TGCGCCAGCAGCTTCTCGGGACACGGTCTTGAGACCCAGTACTTC. Full variable domain (rest looked up from reference TRBV5-1 and TRBJ2-5): KAGVTQTPRYLIKTRGQQVTLSCSPISGHRSVSWYQQTPGQGLQFLFEYFSETQRNKGNFPGRFSGRQFSNSRSEMNVSTLELGDSALYLCASSFSGHGLETQYFGPGTRLLVL.

The rearrangement uses TRBV15 and TRBJ2-7, with D tentatively TRBD2 (6 bases). Trimming left V 3 bases short and J 5 bases short, with 14 bases between. Per germline, CDR1 LNHNV and CDR2 YYDKDF (reference sequence). The CDR3 sequence is 14 residues long. The CDR3 DNA follows: TGTGCCACCAGCAGCTTGACTAGTACCCACGAGCAGTACTTC. This codes for CATSSLTSTHEQYF.

This clonotype was seen a few times. V gene TRBV12-3 or TRBV12-4 combines with J gene TRBJ2-2; D gene ambiguous. V was trimmed by 6 bases and J by 9 bases, leaving 11 bases between them. This CDR3 spans 12 amino acids. CDR3 in DNA: TGTGCCAGCAGCTTATCGCTGAGGGAGCTGTTTTTT. This gives the protein CASSLSLRELFF.

This clonotype was seen many times. The V gene is TRBV7-2, the J gene TRBJ2-7, with D unresolved. Looked up from germline, CDR1 is SGHTA and CDR2 is FQGNSA. The germline V and J ends were trimmed by 5 bases and 3 bases, with 8 bases remaining between them. The CDR3 has 12 amino acids. This CDR3 reads CASSPGNYEQYF. The CDR3 DNA follows: TGTGCCAGCAGCCCTGGGAACTACGAGCAGTACTTC.

The chain is built from TRBV18 and TRBJ1-5, with TRBD1 as a possible D gene (5 bases). CDR3 length equals 15 residues. The V and J ends lost 8 bases and 1 base respectively, with 15 bases between them. Per germline, CDR1 KGHSH and CDR2 LQKENI. DNA for the CDR3: TGTGCCAGCCGTGGGGCGGATACCAGCAATCAGCCCCAGCATTTT. Its protein product is CASRGADTSNQPQHF. The complete variable domain, with remaining parts taken from reference TRBV18 and TRBJ1-5, reads NAGVMQNPRHLVRRRGQEARLRCSPMKGHSHVYWYRQLPEEGLKFMVYLQKENIIDESGMPKERFSAEFPKEGPSILRIQQVVRGDSAAYFCASRGADTSNQPQHFGDGTRLSIL.

The V call is TRBV29-1, the J call TRBJ1-2; 8 positions match TRBD1. V shed 6 bases and J 3 bases; nucleotides not matched to a gene: 9. The germline V gene has CDR1 SQVTM and CDR2 ANQGSEA. The CDR3 consists of 14 residues. CDR3 DNA: TGCAGCGTAGAGAACAGGGGGAGTGACTATGGCTACACCTTC. It codes for CSVENRGSDYGYTF.

The chain links TRBV5-1 to TRBJ1-1, with 7 bases fitting TRBD1. Germline V gene sequence: CDR1 SGHRS, CDR2 YFSETQ. V was pared by 7 bases and J by 0 bases, with 3 bases of the junction left unmatched. The CDR3 is made up of 13 amino acids. In nucleotides, the CDR3 is TGCGCCAGCGGGGACAGATTGAACACTGAAGCTTTCTTT. Its translation: CASGDRLNTEAFF.

This clonotype has only a few counts. The chain carries TRBV29-1 and TRBJ2-1; 9 bases fit TRBD1. The CDR3 has 13 residues. Germline V gene data show CDR1 as SQVTM and CDR2 as ANQGSEA. The J segment lost 8 bases and the V segment lost 7 bases, leaving 9 bases of the junction unmatched. The CDR3 loop reads CSARDRVSDEQFF. The CDR3 region has the DNA TGCAGCGCCCGGGACAGGGTTAGCGATGAGCAGTTCTTC.

This clonotype was picked up a small number of times. This sequence joins TRBV5-4 and TRBJ2-5, with 9 nucleotides matching TRBD2. The germline V gene encodes CDR1 SGHNT and CDR2 YYREEE (reference sequence). J was trimmed by 1 base and V by 0 bases; bases with no gene match: 4. This CDR3 is built from 16 residues. CDR3 amino acids: CASSLGVAGVQETQYF. CDR3 sequence (DNA): TGTGCCAGCAGCTTGGGCGTAGCGGGAGTCCAAGAGACCCAGTACTTC.

The rearrangement links TRBV27 to TRBJ2-7; D call uncertain. CDR1 and CDR2 from the germline V gene are MNHEY and SMNVEV (reference sequence). V shed 4 bases and J shed 3 bases, with 10 bases lying between them. The CDR3 is 13 residues long. The CDR3 region is CASSSLVRYEQYF. The CDR3 bases are TGTGCCAGCAGTTCCCTTGTCCGCTACGAGCAGTACTTC.

The J gene is TRBJ1-1, the V gene TRBV7-2; D is uncertain. Trimming pared 1 base from V and 4 bases from J, leaving 10 bases between. Per the germline V gene, CDR1 is SGHTA and CDR2 is FQGNSA. There are 14 residues in the CDR3. The chain's CDR3 is CASSLVLGSTEAFF. DNA of the CDR3: TGTGCCAGCAGCTTAGTTCTGGGGAGCACTGAAGCTTTCTTT. The variable domain in full, completed from reference TRBV7-2 and TRBJ1-1, reads GAGVSQSPSNKVTEKGKDVELRCDPISGHTALYWYRQSLGQGLEFLIYFQGNSAPDKSGLPSDRFSAERTGGSVSTLTIQRTQQEDSAVYLCASSLVLGSTEAFFGQGTRLTVV.

This clonotype was found a few times. J is TRBJ2-4 and V is TRBV6-1; 10 positions agree with TRBD2. This CDR3 region has 16 residues. V lost 5 bases, J lost 3 bases, and 7 bases stayed unmatched. CDR1 MNHNS and CDR2 SASEGT come from the germline V gene. CDR3 in DNA: TGTGCCAGCAGTCGTCTAGCGGGAGCGAGCAAAAACATTCAGTACTTC. This codes for CASSRLAGASKNIQYF.

The sample holds a few counts of this clonotype. The chain uses TRBV20-1 and TRBJ2-1; 11 nucleotides agree with TRBD2. The CDR3 runs to 12 residues. CDR1 DFQATT and CDR2 SNEGSKA come from the germline V gene (reference sequence). V trimming: 8 bases; J trimming: 6 bases; junction bases outside the gene matches: 3. Here the CDR3 reads CSPGLAANEQFF. CDR3 in DNA: TGCAGTCCGGGACTAGCGGCCAATGAGCAGTTCTTC.

The chain is built from TRBV7-7 and TRBJ2-5; maybe TRBD2 (5 bases). The CDR3 totals 15 residues. Germline V gene data show CDR1 as SSHAT and CDR2 as FNYEAQ (reference sequence). Trimming removed 8 bases at V and 3 bases at J, with 19 bases between. The CDR3 nucleotides are TGTGCCAGCTCTATCGGGGTTGTTGCCAAAGAGACCCAGTACTTC. It encodes CASSIGVVAKETQYF.

This clonotype was counted only a few times. The chain uses TRBV12-3 or TRBV12-4 and TRBJ2-7, with D possibly TRBD2 on 6 matching bases. V gave up 1 base and J gave up 3 bases, with 10 bases separating them. This CDR3 has 14 residues. The CDR3 coding sequence is TGTGCCAGCAGTTTAGTGGCGGGGCACTACGAGCAGTACTTC. This translates into CASSLVAGHYEQYF.

A word on this clonotype: Compared with germline, one end of the junction differs, possibly owing to a read error. The rearrangement links TRBV20-1 to TRBJ2-2; 8 nucleotides match TRBD2. This CDR3 region has 16 residues. Per germline, CDR1 DFQATT and CDR2 SNEGSKA (reference sequence). Written as DNA, the CDR3 is TGCTGTGCTAGAGATACCGGGAGGGCCGAATATGGGGAGCTGTTTTTT. The encoded protein is CCARDTGRAEYGELFF.

The chain has TRBV12-3 or TRBV12-4 and TRBJ2-7; TRBD2 agrees at 9 bases. The CDR3 sequence is 14 residues long. Unmatched junction bases numbered 6, after V lost 2 bases and J lost 7 bases. The CDR3 DNA reads TGTGCCAGCAGTTTAAAGTTAGCGGGAGCTGAGCAGTACTTC. It is translated as CASSLKLAGAEQYF.

The chain couples TRBV19 to TRBJ2-7; 10 bases line up with TRBD1. The germline V gene encodes CDR1 LNHDA and CDR2 SQIVND (reference sequence). There are 16 residues in the CDR3. The V segment lost 5 bases and the J segment 2 bases; nucleotides outside the gene matches: 9. Written as DNA, the CDR3 is TGTGCCAGTAGTGGGGCTCGGGACAGGGGACCCTACGAGCAGTACTTC. Translated, it gives CASSGARDRGPYEQYF. The full variable domain, completed using reference TRBV19 and TRBJ2-7, is DGGITQSPKYLFRKEGQNVTLSCEQNLNHDAMYWYRQDPGQGLRLIYYSQIVNDFQKGDIAEGYSVSREKKESFPLTVTSAQKNPTAFYLCASSGARDRGPYEQYFGPGTRLTVT.

This sequence joins TRBV29-1 and TRBJ2-7; the match to TRBD2 covers 8 bases. Germline V CDR1 and CDR2: SQVTM, ANQGSEA. V gave up 4 bases and J gave up 6 bases; unmatched junction bases: 11. The CDR3 extends over 14 amino acids. The DNA of the CDR3 is TGCAGCGTTGCGGTAGCGGGGAGTGCCTCCGAGCAGTACTTC. Protein product: CSVAVAGSASEQYF.

Many counts were recorded for this clonotype. J is TRBJ2-1 and V is TRBV7-2; 8 bases fit TRBD2. V lost 4 bases, J lost 0 bases, and 2 bases stayed unmatched. CDR1 is SGHTA, CDR2 FQGNSA, per germline. The CDR3 covers 15 residues. The CDR3 DNA sequence: TGTGCCAGCAGCTCGGGGGGGGGCTCCTACAATGAGCAGTTCTTC. It codes for CASSSGGGSYNEQFF.

This clonotype was counted between two and nine times. This rearrangement joins TRBV3-1 to TRBJ2-1, with 8 bases matching TRBD2. Per germline, CDR1 LGHDT and CDR2 YNNKEL (reference sequence). With 0 bases clipped from V and 7 bases from J, the junction kept 8 bases outside the gene matches. The CDR3 length is 16 residues. The CDR3 coding sequence is TGTGCCAGCAGCCAAGAGGGGAGCGGGAGAGGGAATGAGCAGTTCTTC. Protein product: CASSQEGSGRGNEQFF.

This chain uses TRBV20-1 with TRBJ2-7; TRBD2 matches 8 bases. The V gene's germline CDR1 is DFQATT and CDR2 SNEGSKA (reference sequence). Trimming removed 3 bases from V and 4 bases from J; junction bases left unmatched: 5. The CDR3 runs to 13 residues. DNA of the CDR3: TGCAGTGCTAGTCCCCGGGGGGGTTACGAGCAGTACTTC. The encoded protein is CSASPRGGYEQYF.

This clonotype has more than one count but fewer than ten. V is TRBV12-3 or TRBV12-4 and J is TRBJ1-1; D is perhaps TRBD1 (5 bases). Deletions cut 3 bases from V and 8 bases from J, with 13 bases between. This CDR3 contains 13 residues. CDR3 protein: CASSFYGAGEAFF. Here the CDR3 DNA reads TGTGCCAGCAGTTTTTACGGGGCAGGCGAAGCTTTCTTT.